The 16 T cell receptor beta chains presented below share a single source sample, sequenced in a study of blood T cells in healthy people across ages. A J-beta primer mix and a sample-barcoded 5' primer were used in a second PCR of about 7 to 12 cycles. TCRdb fed the 5' RACE reads into MiXCR, producing one record per CDR3 protein. The sample holds fewer than 700,000 distinct CDR3 sequences, less than 45% seen once. Sequencing was carried out using blood. The receptor source for this set is a man at least 80 years old in good health.

The gene calls are TRBV7-2 and TRBJ2-5, with D possibly TRBD1 on 5 matching bases. V lost 5 bases and J 11 bases, leaving 18 bases between the germline ends. The CDR3 extends over 13 amino acids. The germline gives CDR1 SGHTA, CDR2 FQGNSA. CDR3 amino acids: CASSPYPDNEQYF. The CDR3 coding sequence is TGTGCCAGCAGCCCCTACCCGGACAATGAGCAGTACTTC.

This clonotype appeared a few times. This rearrangement joins TRBV6-2 or TRBV6-3 to TRBJ2-7; D may match TRBD1 or TRBD2 (5 bases each). V dropped 5 bases and J dropped 1 base, with 15 bases sitting between them. CDR3 length equals 15 residues. Germline V gene sequence: CDR1 MNHEY, CDR2 SVGEGT. CDR3 bases: TGTGCCAGCAGTCGGAATCGGGACGGATCCTACGAGCAGTACTTC. Amino acids: CASSRNRDGSYEQYF.

The CDR3 coding sequence is TGTGCCAGCAGCTACAGACAGTCCGTCACTGAAGCTTTCTTT. This translates into CASSYRQSVTEAFF. The chain employs TRBV6-1 and TRBJ1-1, with D possibly being TRBD1 (5 bases). This CDR3 is built from 14 residues. With 6 bases removed from V and 4 bases from J, the gap between germline ends came to 15 bases. Looked up from germline, CDR1 is MNHNS and CDR2 is SASEGT.

A few counts support this clonotype. V usage is TRBV20-1 and J usage is TRBJ2-3; TRBD2 aligns across 8 bases. CDR3 length: 15 residues. Germline V gene data show CDR1 as DFQATT and CDR2 as SNEGSKA (reference sequence). The ends lost 1 base at V and 5 bases at J; junction bases unmatched: 8. The CDR3 loop is CSARVPAGVEDTQYF. The CDR3 coding sequence is TGCAGTGCTAGAGTGCCAGCGGGAGTTGAAGATACGCAGTATTTT.

Concerning this clonotype itself: This may come from a read error, since a much larger clone is one base off. The V call is TRBV4-3, the J call TRBJ2-7, with TRBD1 matching 10 bases. With the DNA end fitting TRBJ2-5 better, the J assignment may be wrong. Germline V CDR1 and CDR2: LGHNA, YSLEER. This CDR3 has 16 residues. The CDR3 loop is CASSPKALGQGETQYF. Written as DNA, the CDR3 is TGCGCCAGCAGCCCTAAGGCCTTGGGACAGGGGGAGACCCAGTACTTC.

The sample holds many counts of this clonotype. The chain recombines TRBV29-1 with TRBJ2-4; TRBD1 matches at 9 bases. V lost 6 bases and J lost 4; bases outside the gene matches: 4. The CDR3 runs to 13 residues. Germline loops: CDR1 SQVTM, CDR2 ANQGSEA. CDR3 amino acids: CSVTTGGKNIQYF. CDR3 nucleotides: TGCAGCGTCACGACAGGGGGGAAAAACATTCAGTACTTC.

As for this clonotype: This may be a read error: a much more frequent sequence differs by one nucleotide. The chain combines TRBV4-3 with TRBJ2-1, with 7 nucleotides matching TRBD2. The CDR3 loop spans 15 amino acids. Germline assignment: CDR1 LGHNA and CDR2 YSLEER. The CDR3 DNA sequence: TGCGCCAGCAGCAAAGACCGCGGGAGAGTCGATGAGCAGTTCTTC. It is translated as CASSKDRGRVDEQFF.

DNA for the CDR3: TGTGCCAGCAGCGTCGAGGTGGGGCGTGATTCACCCCTCCACTTT. It encodes CASSVEVGRDSPLHF. The rearrangement links TRBV9 to TRBJ1-6; D is perhaps TRBD1 (5 bases). Trimming stripped 2 bases from V and 8 bases from J, with 14 bases between. Germline CDR1 SGDLS, CDR2 YYNGEE. The CDR3 totals 15 residues.

The rearrangement uses TRBV30 and TRBJ2-3; 14 positions agree with TRBD2. Germline CDR1 GTSNPN, CDR2 SVGIG (reference sequence). Trimming removed 2 bases from V and 6 bases from J; junction bases left unmatched: 7. This CDR3 is 16 amino acids long. The CDR3 region has the DNA TGTGCCTGGAGTCCAAAAGGGACTAGCGGGAGTGATACGCAGTATTTT. Translated: CAWSPKGTSGSDTQYF.

The rearrangement uses TRBV15 and TRBJ2-3; 13 positions agree with TRBD2. Trimming removed 5 bases from V and 3 bases from J; junction bases left unmatched: 2. CDR1 is LNHNV and CDR2 is YYDKDF in the germline V gene (reference sequence). This CDR3 region has 15 residues. CDR3 bases: TGTGCCACCAGCCCGGGACTAGCGGGAACAGATACGCAGTATTTT. This gives the protein CATSPGLAGTDTQYF.

This clonotype was recorded once. The rearrangement uses TRBV20-1 and TRBJ2-5, with a weak D call TRBD2 (7 bases). CDR1 is DFQATT and CDR2 is SNEGSKA in the germline V gene (reference sequence). This CDR3 region has 15 residues. V was shortened by 2 bases and J by 9 bases, with 22 bases between the two germline ends. CDR3 nucleotide sequence: TGCAGTGCTAGAAGGGTCGGGGGGCCCGGCCAGGCCCAGTACTTC. Translating it yields CSARRVGGPGQAQYF.

This rearrangement joins TRBV6-2 or TRBV6-3 to TRBJ1-1; the match to TRBD1 covers 7 bases. Germline CDR1 and CDR2: MNHEY and SVGEGT. The V and J ends lost 10 bases and 0 bases, in that order; junction bases with no gene match: 8. CDR3 size: 14 residues. This chain's CDR3 is CATQGGHLNTEAFF. CDR3 nucleotides: TGTGCCACCCAGGGGGGACACCTGAACACTGAAGCTTTCTTT.

The chain has TRBV6-5 and TRBJ1-1, with TRBD1 matching over 7 bases. The germline V gene encodes CDR1 MNHEY and CDR2 SVGAGI. With V trimmed by 8 bases and J by 0 bases, 9 bases remained unmatched. The CDR3 extends over 15 amino acids. The CDR3 loop is CASRKQGHLNTEAFF. The CDR3 region has the DNA TGTGCCAGCCGAAAACAGGGGCACCTGAACACTGAAGCTTTCTTT.

With regard to this clonotype: Being one base from a much bigger clone, this may be a read error. V gene TRBV27 combines with J gene TRBJ2-3; possible D gene TRBD1, 6 bases. Trimming shortened V by 7 bases and J by 5 bases, and 13 bases separated the two germline ends. Germline V CDR1 and CDR2: MNHEY, SMNVEV (reference sequence). This CDR3 spans 13 amino acids. This CDR3 is CASTETGRDTQYF. The CDR3 DNA sequence: TGTGCCAGCACCGAGACAGGTCGAGATACGCAGTATTTT.

As DNA, the CDR3 is TGTGCCAGCTCTCCCGCCAGAGTCGGAGAGACCCAGTACTTC. It translates to CASSPARVGETQYF. The V call is TRBV18, the J call TRBJ2-7; D is ambiguous. The J call may be incorrect, as the DNA end agrees better with TRBJ2-5. Germline values: CDR1 KGHSH, CDR2 LQKENI. This CDR3 contains 14 residues.

This chain connects TRBV7-8 to TRBJ2-1; 10 nucleotides line up with TRBD2. This CDR3 is 15 amino acids long. The ends lost 2 bases at V and 7 bases at J; junction bases unmatched: 5. Germline V gene lookup returns CDR1 SGHVS and CDR2 FQNEAQ. The CDR3 nucleotides are TGTGCCAGCAGCTTAAAAGATAGCGGGAGGAATGAGCAGTTCTTC. The encoded protein is CASSLKDSGRNEQFF.